The clone carrying this T cell receptor beta chain was counted a few times. The data were taken from a study of shared clonotypes between healthy human individuals. Study as a whole: For every donor, three CD4 naive, three CD4 memory, two CD8 naive and one CD8 memory plates were used.

The assay was carried out at the deep level. Here immunoSEQ multiplex PCR was the method, and the copy in TCRdb shows in-frame clones only, minus some. The sample gives some 2.3 million clones, roughly 93% of which show up once; 0.35% to 0.45% is in the top ten. The ends lost 4 bases at V and 2 bases at J; junction bases unmatched: 9. Per the germline V gene, CDR1 is MDHEN and CDR2 is SYDVKM. This CDR3 is built from 17 residues. The V gene is TRBV28, the J gene TRBJ1-5; TRBD1 aligns across 9 bases. The source is a man younger than 35 in good health. Some clones in this sample may be carry-over from other donors' samples. The sequencing sample was made of naive CD4+ T cells from PBMCs. Specified subset: CD45RA+ positively selected. DNA for the CDR3: TGTGCCAGCAGTTCGGGACAGGGACTTATTGGCAATCAGCCCCAGCATTTT. Protein sequence: CASSSGQGLIGNQPQHF.